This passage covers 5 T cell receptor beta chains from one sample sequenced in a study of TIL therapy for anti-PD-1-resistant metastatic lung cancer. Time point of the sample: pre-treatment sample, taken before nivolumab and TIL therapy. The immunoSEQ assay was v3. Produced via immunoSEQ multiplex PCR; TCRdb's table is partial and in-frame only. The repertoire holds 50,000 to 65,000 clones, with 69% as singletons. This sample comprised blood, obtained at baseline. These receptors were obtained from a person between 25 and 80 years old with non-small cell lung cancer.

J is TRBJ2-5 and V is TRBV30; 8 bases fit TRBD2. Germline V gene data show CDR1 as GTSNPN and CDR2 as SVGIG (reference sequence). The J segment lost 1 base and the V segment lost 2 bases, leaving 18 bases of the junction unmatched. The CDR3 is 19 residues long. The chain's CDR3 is CAWSRTPRTSYWPQETQYF. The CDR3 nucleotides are TGTGCCTGGAGTCGGACACCAAGGACTAGCTATTGGCCCCAAGAGACCCAGTACTTC.

CDR3 DNA: TGTGCCAGCAGCTTAGTGGGGGGCCCTAACTATGGCTACACCTTC. This gives the protein CASSLVGGPNYGYTF. This chain connects TRBV7-9 to TRBJ1-2; possible D gene TRBD1, 6 bases. The germline V gene encodes CDR1 SEHNR and CDR2 FQNEAQ (reference sequence). The CDR3 has 15 residues. Between the trimmed V and J ends, which lost 1 base and 0 bases, there was a span of 9 bases.

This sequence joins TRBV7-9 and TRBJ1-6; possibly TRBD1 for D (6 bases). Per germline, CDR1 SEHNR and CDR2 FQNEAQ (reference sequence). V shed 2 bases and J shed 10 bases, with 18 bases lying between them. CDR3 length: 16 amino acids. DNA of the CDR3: TGTGCCAGCAGCTTAAGCCCACAGGGTTGGGAGTCACCCCTCCACTTT. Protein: CASSLSPQGWESPLHF.

CDR3 region: CASSLFRGELFF. CDR3 coding DNA: TGTGCCAGCAGCTTGTTTAGGGGGGAGCTGTTTTTT. The genes are TRBV7-9 and TRBJ2-2, with D unclear. Per the germline V gene, CDR1 is SEHNR and CDR2 is FQNEAQ (reference sequence). The CDR3 totals 12 residues. V lost 3 bases, J lost 8 bases, and 7 bases lay in between.

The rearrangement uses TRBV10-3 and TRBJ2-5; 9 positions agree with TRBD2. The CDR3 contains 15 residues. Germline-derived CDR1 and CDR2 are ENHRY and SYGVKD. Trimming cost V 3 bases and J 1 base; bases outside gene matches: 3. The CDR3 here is CAISDAGGFQETQYF. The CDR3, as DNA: TGTGCCATCAGTGACGCGGGGGGGTTCCAAGAGACCCAGTACTTC.